This T cell receptor beta chain was sequenced for a study of cytomegalovirus exposure and HLA in healthy donors. Comments on this clone: Its target is not known.

Overall study findings and caveats: Investigators reported fewer than 200 TCR beta chains as tied to cytomegalovirus. Productive status was seen about 90% or about 30% of the time for most TCR beta V segments in an earlier analysis. It was in a later analysis that TCR association rates were seen to vary by HLA locus, highest for DRB1 and lowest for HLA-C. Both high specificity and high sensitivity reportedly marked the classifier's diagnosis of cytomegalovirus status.

Germline CDR1 reads SGHTA; CDR2 reads FQGNSA. This CDR3 has 13 amino acids. With V trimmed by 5 bases and J by 6 bases, 5 bases remained unmatched. Vbeta (60) and Jbeta (13) primers were used in the PCR. Using immunoSEQ multiplex PCR, the repertoire was profiled, and TCRdb retains in-frame clones only, with some absent. This sample has some 160,000 clones, with almost 80% found just once. This TCR was sampled from a male donor in good health and CMV-seronegative. Source material: PBMCs. The gene calls are TRBV7-2 and TRBJ2-7, with 9 bases lining up with TRBD1. The CDR3, as DNA: TGTGCCAGCAGCCGGGACAGGGTCGCCGAGCAGTACTTC. Translated: CASSRDRVAEQYF.